The sequence of this T cell receptor (beta chain) was determined in a study of human T cells and chemical hapten exposure. From germline, CDR1 is SQVTM and CDR2 ANQGSEA. The CDR3 sequence is 14 residues long. With 6 bases clipped from V and 1 base from J, the junction kept 3 bases outside the gene matches. Indicated time point: patch test 1, 2 weeks after DPC sensitization. Treatment described: therapeutic diphenylcyclopropenone sensitization with weekly scalp DPC. The library gave individual cDNA molecules unique molecular identifiers. TCRdb independently ran MiXCR on the RACE reads; one entry per CDR3 protein. Of around 99,000 distinct CDR3 sequences detected, 12% appear once; the ten largest clones hold 2.1%.

The sample consisted of whole blood, taken in connection with sensitization to the hapten diphenylcyclopropenone (DPC). The rearrangement links TRBV29-1 to TRBJ2-2, with 9 bases lining up with TRBD1. The sequence derives from a woman in her 40s with alopecia areata. Some clones in this sample may be carry-over from other donors' samples. CDR3 residues: CSVAGQGNTGELFF. Here the CDR3 DNA reads TGCAGCGTGGCGGGACAGGGGAACACCGGGGAGCTGTTTTTT.